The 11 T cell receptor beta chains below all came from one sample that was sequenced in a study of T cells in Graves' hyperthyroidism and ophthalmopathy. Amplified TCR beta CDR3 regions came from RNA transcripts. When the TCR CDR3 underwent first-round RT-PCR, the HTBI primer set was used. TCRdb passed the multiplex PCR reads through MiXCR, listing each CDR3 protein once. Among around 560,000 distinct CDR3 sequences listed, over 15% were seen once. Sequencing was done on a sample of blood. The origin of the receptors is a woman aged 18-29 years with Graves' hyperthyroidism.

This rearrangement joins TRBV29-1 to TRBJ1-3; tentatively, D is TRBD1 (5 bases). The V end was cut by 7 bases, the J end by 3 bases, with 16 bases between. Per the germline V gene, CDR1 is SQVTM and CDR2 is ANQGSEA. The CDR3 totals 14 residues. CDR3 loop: CSALLGGFGNTIYF. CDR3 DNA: TGCAGCGCCTTGCTTGGGGGGTTTGGAAACACCATATATTTT.

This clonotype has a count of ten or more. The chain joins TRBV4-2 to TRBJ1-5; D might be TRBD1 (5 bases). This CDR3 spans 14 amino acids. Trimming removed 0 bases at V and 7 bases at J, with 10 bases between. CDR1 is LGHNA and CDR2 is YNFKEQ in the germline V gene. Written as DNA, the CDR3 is TGTGCCAGCAGCCAAGACCGCGGGGGACAGCCCCAGCATTTT. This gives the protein CASSQDRGGQPQHF.

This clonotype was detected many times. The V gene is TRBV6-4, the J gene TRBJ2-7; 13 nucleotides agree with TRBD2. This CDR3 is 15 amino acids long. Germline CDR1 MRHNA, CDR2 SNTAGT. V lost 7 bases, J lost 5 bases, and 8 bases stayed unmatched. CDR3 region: CASTGTSGNHNEQYF. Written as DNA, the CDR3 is TGTGCCAGCACCGGGACTAGCGGGAATCATAACGAGCAGTACTTC.

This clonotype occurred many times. The CDR3 DNA is TGTGCCAGCAGCCAAGTGTTGGGGGAGACCCAGTACTTC. Protein product: CASSQVLGETQYF. The rearrangement uses TRBV14 and TRBJ2-5; D uncertain. The CDR3 sequence is 13 residues long. V lost 1 base and J lost 5, with 8 bases in between. In germline, CDR1 is SGHDN, CDR2 FVKESK. Based on the CDR3 plus reference TRBV14 and TRBJ2-5, the full variable domain is EAGVTQFPSHSVIEKGQTVTLRCDPISGHDNLYWYRRVMGKEIKFLLHFVKESKQDESGMPNNRFLAERTGGTYSTLKVQPAELEDSGVYFCASSQVLGETQYFGPGTRLLVL.

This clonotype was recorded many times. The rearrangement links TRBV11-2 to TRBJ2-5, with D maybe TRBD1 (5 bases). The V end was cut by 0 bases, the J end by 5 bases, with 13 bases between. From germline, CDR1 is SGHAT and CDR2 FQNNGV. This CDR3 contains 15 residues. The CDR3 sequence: CASSLDGAGWETQYF. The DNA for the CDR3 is TGTGCCAGCAGCTTAGACGGAGCAGGGTGGGAGACCCAGTACTTC.

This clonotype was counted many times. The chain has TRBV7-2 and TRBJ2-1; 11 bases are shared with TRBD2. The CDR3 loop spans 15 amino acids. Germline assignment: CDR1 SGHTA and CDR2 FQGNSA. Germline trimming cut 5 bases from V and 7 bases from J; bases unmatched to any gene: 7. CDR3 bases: TGTGCCAGCAGCGCCACTAGCGGGAGAAGGAATGAGCAGTTCTTC. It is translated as CASSATSGRRNEQFF.

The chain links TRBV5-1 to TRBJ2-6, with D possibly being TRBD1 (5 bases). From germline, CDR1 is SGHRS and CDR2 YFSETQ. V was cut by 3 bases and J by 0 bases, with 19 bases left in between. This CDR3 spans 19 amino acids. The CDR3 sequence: CASSSVTARSSSGANVLTF. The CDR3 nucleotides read TGCGCCAGCAGCTCCGTGACAGCCCGATCCTCCTCTGGGGCCAACGTCCTGACTTTC.

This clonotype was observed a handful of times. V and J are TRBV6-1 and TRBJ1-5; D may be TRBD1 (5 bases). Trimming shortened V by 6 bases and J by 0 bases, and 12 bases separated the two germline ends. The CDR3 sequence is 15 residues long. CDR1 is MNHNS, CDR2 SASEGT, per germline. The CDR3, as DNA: TGTGCCAGCAGCACCGGGGCTTATAGCAATCAGCCCCAGCATTTT. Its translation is CASSTGAYSNQPQHF.

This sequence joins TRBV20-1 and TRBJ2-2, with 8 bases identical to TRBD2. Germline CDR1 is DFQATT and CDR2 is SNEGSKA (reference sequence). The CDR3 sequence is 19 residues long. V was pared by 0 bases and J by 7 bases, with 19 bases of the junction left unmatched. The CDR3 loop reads CSARDARASGGGRNGELFF. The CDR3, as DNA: TGCAGTGCTAGAGATGCCCGGGCGTCCGGGGGGGGTCGTAACGGGGAGCTGTTTTTT.

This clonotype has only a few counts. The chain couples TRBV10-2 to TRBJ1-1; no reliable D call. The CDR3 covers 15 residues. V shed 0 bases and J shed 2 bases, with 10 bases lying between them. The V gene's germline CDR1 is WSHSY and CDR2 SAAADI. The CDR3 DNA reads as TGCGCCAGCAGTGAGTCCCCAGGTAGAAACACTGAAGCTTTCTTT. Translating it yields CASSESPGRNTEAFF.

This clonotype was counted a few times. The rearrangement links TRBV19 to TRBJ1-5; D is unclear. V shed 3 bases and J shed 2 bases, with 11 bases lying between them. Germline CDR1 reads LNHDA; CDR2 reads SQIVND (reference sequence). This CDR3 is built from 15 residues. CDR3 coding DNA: TGTGCCAGTAGTATTCCTGAAAGGGGCAATCAGCCCCAGCATTTT. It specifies CASSIPERGNQPQHF.